This is a list of T cell receptor beta chains from one sample in a study of T cells in Graves' hyperthyroidism and ophthalmopathy. TCRdb re-called the multiplex PCR reads through MiXCR, storing one row per CDR3 protein. This sample has 650,000 to 850,000 distinct CDR3 sequences, with around a sixth found just once. What was sequenced was blood. These receptors all stem from a woman aged 50 to 65 with Graves' hyperthyroidism that later progressed to Graves' ophthalmopathy. Both conserved end residues are part of each CDR3. D genes are given only for firm matches. Size values are once, few and many counts, or a class for expanded clones, and some rows have none.

>TRBJ1-3|few|.|TRBV5-6
TGTGCCAGCAGCTCCCGGGGTTTCTCTGGAAACACCATATATTTT
CASSSRGFSGNTIYF
>TRBJ2-3|.|TRBD2|TRBV7-9
TGTGCCAGCAGCTTCCGAGCGGGGGGGGCAGATACGCAGTATTTT
CASSFRAGGADTQYF
>TRBJ2-7|many|TRBD1|TRBV5-1
TGCGCCAGCAGCTTGGAGGGACAGGGGGGCCACGAGCAGTACTTC
CASSLEGQGGHEQYF
>TRBJ1-4|few|TRBD1|TRBV27
TGTGCCAGCAGTTCGACAGGGGGCGGAAAACTGTTTTTT
CASSSTGGGKLFF
>TRBJ2-7|many|.|TRBV7-8
TGTGCCAGCAGCCGCTCGGGATCCTACGAGCAGTACTTC
CASSRSGSYEQYF
>TRBJ2-2|.|.|TRBV7-7
TGTGCTAGCAGACCAGACAGGAACACCGGGGAGCTGTTTTTT
CASRPDRNTGELFF
>TRBJ1-1|many|.|TRBV20-1
TGCAGTGCTATTAAAGACAGGAGCACTGAAGCTTTCTTT
CSAIKDRSTEAFF
>TRBJ1-1|.|.|TRBV4-2
TGTGCCAGCAGCCAGATTGACGCCGTGATCGCTGAAGCTTTCTTT
CASSQIDAVIAEAFF
>TRBJ2-3|.|TRBD2|TRBV2
TGTGCCAGCCGCCTCTTGCGGGGGGTAGAAGATACGCAGTATTTT
CASRLLRGVEDTQYF
>TRBJ2-1|.|.|TRBV11-2
TGTGCCAGCAGCTTAGGGGTGGAGTGGACGTACAATGGGCAGTTCTTC
CASSLGVEWTYNGQFF
>TRBJ1-5|.|TRBD1|TRBV15
TGTGCCACCAGCAGGCCCGGACAGGTAGTAGGCAATCAGCCCCAGCATTTT
CATSRPGQVVGNQPQHF
>TRBJ1-2|.|.|TRBV9
TGTGCCAGCAGCGTAGAGGCAGGGTCCAACTATGGCTACACCTTC
CASSVEAGSNYGYTF
>TRBJ2-7|.|TRBD1|TRBV5-1
TGCGCCAGCAGCTGGAACGGGACAGGGGCCTACGAGCAGTACTTC
CASSWNGTGAYEQYF
>TRBJ2-3|.|TRBD2|TRBV2
TGTGCCAGCCGATCTAGCGGAAACACAGATACGCAGTATTTT
CASRSSGNTDTQYF
>TRBJ2-1|.|.|TRBV6-2/TRBV6-3
TGTGCCAGCAGTCAAAGACGGGCTAGCTCCTACAATGAGCAGTTCTTC
CASSQRRASSYNEQFF
>TRBJ2-2|.|TRBD1|TRBV7-9
TGTGCCAGCAGCCGAGGACAGGGGGCGAGGACCGGGGAGCTGTTTTTT
CASSRGQGARTGELFF
>TRBJ1-5|.|.|TRBV7-9
TGTGCCAGCAGCGACTTCCGGGACATCGAAAATCAGCCCCAGCATTTT
CASSDFRDIENQPQHF
>TRBJ2-7|.|.|TRBV29-1
TGCAGCGCTGCCGGGATCACCTACGAGCAGTACTTC
CSAAGITYEQYF
>TRBJ2-1|many|TRBD2|TRBV2
TGTGCCAACCCGCCAGCGGGGGAGCTGGGGGAGCAGTTCTTC
CANPPAGELGEQFF
>TRBJ2-5|many|TRBD1|TRBV5-1
TGTGCCAGCAGCTCACGGACAGGGAAAGAGACCCAGTACTTC
CASSSRTGKETQYF
>TRBJ2-3|few|TRBD2|TRBV18
TGTGCCAGCTCACCACCGGTCGGACTAGCCGGCACAGATACGCAGTATTTT
CASSPPVGLAGTDTQYF
>TRBJ2-7|.|TRBD2|TRBV20-1
TGCAGTGCTAGAGATACTAGCGGGGGTAATCCCGTTGACGACGAGCAGTACTTC
CSARDTSGGNPVDDEQYF
>TRBJ1-1|many|.|TRBV18
TGTGCCAGCTCACCACCCAGGCAGTGGGGACCTCAGGCAGCTTTCTTT
CASSPPRQWGPQAAFF
>TRBJ1-4|few|TRBD1|TRBV6-5
TGTGCCAGCAGTTACTCCGGCAGGGGGCAAGAAAAACTGTTTTTT
CASSYSGRGQEKLFF
>TRBJ2-5|many|TRBD1|TRBV20-1
TGCAGTGCTCTAAGGACAGGGGGGCAAGAGACCCAGTACTTC
CSALRTGGQETQYF
>TRBJ1-5|.|.|TRBV7-9
TGTGCCAGCAGCTTCGGGCAGGACAATCAGCCCCAGCATTTT
CASSFGQDNQPQHF
>TRBJ2-7|many|.|TRBV7-9
TGTGCCAGCAGCTCCGGACAGACCGAGCAGTACTTC
CASSSGQTEQYF
>TRBJ1-1|few|.|TRBV7-2
TGTGCCAGCAGCTTGGGACTTTATGGGACTGAAGCTTTCTTT
CASSLGLYGTEAFF
>TRBJ2-6|few|.|TRBV30
TGTGCCTGGCCCTTCGACTCAACCTCTGGGGCCAACGTCCTGACTTTC
CAWPFDSTSGANVLTF
>TRBJ2-1|many|TRBD2|TRBV10-3
TGTGCCATCAGTGAGTTAAGCGGGGGGGCGGGCGAGCAGTTCTTC
CAISELSGGAGEQFF
>TRBJ1-6|few|.|TRBV19
TGTGCCAGTAGTACTCAGGGGAGCTTTGTCTCACCCCTCCACTTT
CASSTQGSFVSPLHF
>TRBJ2-3|few|.|TRBV10-2
TGCGCCAGCAGTGAGTCGCGACAGGGAGGCGCAGATACGCAGTATTTT
CASSESRQGGADTQYF
>TRBJ2-5|.|.|TRBV29-1
TGCAGCGTTGTTTATCCTGGGGGTAGCGGAGAGACCCAGTACTTC
CSVVYPGGSGETQYF
>TRBJ1-5|.|.|TRBV11-2
TGTGCCAGCAGCTTAGATCGGACGGACCAGCATTTT
CASSLDRTDQHF
>TRBJ1-5|many|.|TRBV2
TGTGCCAGCAGTGGTCCCTCGGGGGCCCAGCATTTT
CASSGPSGAQHF
>TRBJ1-3|many|TRBD1|TRBV3-1
TGTGCCAGCAGCCCCGGGACAGCCAGCTCTGGAAACACCATATATTTT
CASSPGTASSGNTIYF
>TRBJ2-5|.|TRBD1|TRBV15
TGTGCCACCAGCAGGCTCGGGACAGCACAAGAGACCCAGTACTTC
CATSRLGTAQETQYF
>TRBJ2-5|many|TRBD1|TRBV3-1
TGTGCCAGCAGCTTGCAACAGGGGGGTAAAGAGACCCAGTACTTC
CASSLQQGGKETQYF
>TRBJ1-1|few|.|TRBV29-1
TGCAGCGCAGTGACCACTGAAGCTTTCTTT
CSAVTTEAFF
>TRBJ1-4|.|.|TRBV18
TGTGCCAGCTCACCAGAGCTAGCTAATGAAAAACTGTTTTTT
CASSPELANEKLFF
>TRBJ1-2|few|.|TRBV9
TGTGCCAGCAGCGTAGGAGATCTGCCTAACTATGGCTACACCTTC
CASSVGDLPNYGYTF
>TRBJ2-5|.|.|TRBV3-1
TGTGCCAGCAGCCCCCGCAGGGTAGAAGAGACCCAGTACTTC
CASSPRRVEETQYF
>TRBJ1-2|.|.|TRBV7-9
TGTGCCAGCAGCTTAGTGGACAGTGGTTATGGCTACACCTTC
CASSLVDSGYGYTF
>TRBJ2-2|.|.|TRBV24-1
TGTGCCACCAGTGATTACTGGGACGGAACCTTCACCGGGGAGCTGTTTTTT
CATSDYWDGTFTGELFF
>TRBJ2-7|many|.|TRBV3-1
TGTGCCAGCAGCCCAAACATCAACGAGCAGTACTTC
CASSPNINEQYF
>TRBJ1-3|few|TRBD1|TRBV4-2
TGTGCCAGCAGCCAAGATTTTTTTAGACAGGGGTTATCTGGAAACACCATATATTTT
CASSQDFFRQGLSGNTIYF
>TRBJ2-7|.|.|TRBV20-1
TGCAGTGCTAGTGTCTACCCGACCACGTTGAACGAGCAGTACTTC
CSASVYPTTLNEQYF
>TRBJ2-1|.|.|TRBV9
TGTGCCAGCAGCCCCCAAGCGGGCCTCTACAATGAGCAGTTCTTC
CASSPQAGLYNEQFF
>TRBJ2-2|.|TRBD2|TRBV2
TGTGCCAGCATGGGCCCGACTAGCGGGATTACCGGGGAGCTGTTTTTT
CASMGPTSGITGELFF
>TRBJ1-2|few|.|TRBV7-2
TGTGCCAGCAGCAGAGGGACTACTTGGGGTTATGGCTACACCTTC
CASSRGTTWGYGYTF
>TRBJ1-3|many|.|TRBV30
TGTGCCTGGAGTGTACTGGCCAGGGCAGGAAACACCATATATTTT
CAWSVLARAGNTIYF
>TRBJ1-5|many|.|TRBV30
TGTGCCTGGACCTACAGCACGGATCAGCCCCAGCATTTT
CAWTYSTDQPQHF
>TRBJ2-1|many|TRBD2|TRBV5-6
TGTGCCAGCAGCCGGGGACTAGCGGGGACCACCTCCTACAATGAGCAGTTCTTC
CASSRGLAGTTSYNEQFF
>TRBJ2-3|.|.|TRBV6-1
TGTGCCAGCAGTTGGGTCAGGGGCACAGATACGCAGTATTTT
CASSWVRGTDTQYF
>TRBJ2-2|.|.|TRBV20-1
TGCAGTGCTAGAGACGGGGGAAGGACCACCGGGGAGCTGTTTTTT
CSARDGGRTTGELFF
>TRBJ1-4|few|TRBD1|TRBV20-1
TGCAGTGCTAGCCGACAGGGCGATGAAAAACTGTTTTTT
CSASRQGDEKLFF